The 20 T cell receptor beta chains listed next were all sequenced from one sample in a study. TCRdb independently ran MiXCR on the RT-PCR reads; one entry per CDR3 protein. The sample contains around 700,000 distinct CDR3 sequences, 12% to 15% of which appear only once. The sample was memory CD4+ T cells from blood. The source of these receptors is a female donor in good health, serving as a healthy control.

This clonotype was detected only a few times. CDR3 DNA: TGTGCCATCAGTGATGGGGGATCGAAAGAGACCCAGTACTTC. Protein product: CAISDGGSKETQYF. The V and J genes are TRBV10-3 and TRBJ2-5; D could derive from TRBD1 or TRBD2 (5 bases each). The CDR3 length is 14 residues. Germline values: CDR1 ENHRY, CDR2 SYGVKD. Trimming removed 3 bases from V and 3 bases from J, with 11 bases in between.

This clonotype was counted between two and nine times. The chain uses TRBV20-1 and TRBJ2-1; 11 bases agree with TRBD2. Trimming took 6 bases from V and 7 from J; bases not matched to a gene: 11. The germline CDR1 and CDR2 sequences are DFQATT and SNEGSKA (reference sequence). The CDR3 length is 15 residues. CDR3 loop: CSAPLTSGSGNEQFF. Here the CDR3 DNA reads TGCAGTGCGCCCCTTACTAGCGGGAGTGGGAATGAGCAGTTCTTC.

V gene TRBV5-1 combines with J gene TRBJ1-1; a weak D match, TRBD1 (6 bases). This CDR3 comprises 17 residues. From germline, CDR1 is SGHRS and CDR2 YFSETQ. The V gene lost 3 bases and the J gene lost 0 bases, with 18 bases spanning the gap. For the CDR3, the DNA is TGCGCCAGCAGCTCTCCATCGGACAGCTCCATGAACACTGAAGCTTTCTTT. Translating it yields CASSSPSDSSMNTEAFF. Supplemented by reference TRBV5-1 and TRBJ1-1, the full variable domain reads KAGVTQTPRYLIKTRGQQVTLSCSPISGHRSVSWYQQTPGQGLQFLFEYFSETQRNKGNFPGRFSGRQFSNSRSEMNVSTLELGDSALYLCASSSPSDSSMNTEAFFGQGTRLTVV.

This clonotype was counted ten times or more. J is TRBJ2-2 and V is TRBV12-3 or TRBV12-4; 11 bases are shared with TRBD2. Unmatched junction bases numbered 8, after V lost 4 bases and J lost 7 bases. This CDR3 comprises 16 residues. CDR3 DNA: TGTGCCAGCAGTTCCGGGACTAGCGGACACATCGGGGAGCTGTTTTTT. Translated: CASSSGTSGHIGELFF.

This clonotype was detected ten times or more. The rearrangement uses TRBV5-1 and TRBJ2-2, with a weak D call TRBD1 (6 bases). Trimming took off 4 bases at V and 2 bases at J, with 12 bases between the two ends. The CDR3 runs 15 residues. The germline gives CDR1 SGHRS, CDR2 YFSETQ. The chain's CDR3 is CASSPGHRNTGELFF. The CDR3 DNA follows: TGCGCCAGCAGCCCGGGACATCGAAACACCGGGGAGCTGTTTTTT.

This chain links TRBV5-1 with TRBJ2-1; unclear D gene. From germline, CDR1 is SGHRS and CDR2 YFSETQ. The CDR3 sequence is 16 residues long. Trimming took off 1 base at V and 2 bases at J, with 13 bases between the two ends. CDR3 in amino acids: CASSLNTQAAYNEQFF. CDR3 nucleotides: TGCGCCAGCAGCTTGAATACGCAAGCAGCCTACAATGAGCAGTTCTTC.

This clonotype was found many times. The V gene is TRBV20-1, the J gene TRBJ1-2; D may be TRBD1 (5 bases). The germline gives CDR1 DFQATT, CDR2 SNEGSKA (reference sequence). This CDR3 is built from 14 residues. Trimming cost V 3 bases and J 8 bases, with 19 bases left between them. CDR3 sequence (DNA): TGCAGTGCTAGGGGGGACGAAGTCAACGGCGGCTACACCTTC. Translating gives CSARGDEVNGGYTF.

Many counts were recorded for this clonotype. The chain couples TRBV29-1 to TRBJ2-1; D possibly corresponds to TRBD2 (6 bases). The CDR3 runs to 15 residues. CDR1 and CDR2 from the germline V gene are SQVTM and ANQGSEA. V lost 5 bases and J 9 bases, leaving 23 bases between the germline ends. The CDR3 coding sequence is TGCAGCGTTAAAAGGGAGGTCCCCCAGCCTGGTGAGCAGTTCTTC. Translation gives CSVKREVPQPGEQFF.

The V call is TRBV20-1, the J call TRBJ1-2; TRBD1 matches 7 bases. V was clipped by 3 bases and J by 2 bases; unmatched bases: 3. The CDR3 contains 13 residues. Germline loops: CDR1 DFQATT, CDR2 SNEGSKA (reference sequence). CDR3 DNA sequence: TGCAGTGCTAGTAAGGGGGCGAACTATGGCTACACCTTC. Its protein product is CSASKGANYGYTF.

This clonotype was found a few times. The rearrangement links TRBV10-3 to TRBJ1-1, with D maybe TRBD1 (5 bases). The CDR3 has 12 amino acids. V gave up 7 bases and J gave up 4 bases, with 10 bases separating them. Germline V CDR1 and CDR2: ENHRY, SYGVKD. The CDR3 loop is CAITGSGTEAFF. The CDR3 DNA sequence: TGTGCCATCACAGGGTCCGGCACTGAAGCTTTCTTT.

This clonotype came up once. The CDR3 coding sequence is TGCAGTGCTAGGGACAATCAGGCGGGAGGAGTGGACTACGAGCAGTACTTC. This codes for CSARDNQAGGVDYEQYF. This chain uses TRBV20-1 with TRBJ2-7, with TRBD2 matching over 8 bases. The germline V gene has CDR1 DFQATT and CDR2 SNEGSKA (reference sequence). The CDR3 sequence is 17 residues long. V shed 3 bases and J 3 bases; nucleotides not matched to a gene: 16.

The rearrangement joins TRBV20-1 to TRBJ1-4; TRBD1 is a possible D gene (5 bases). CDR1 is DFQATT and CDR2 is SNEGSKA in the germline V gene (reference sequence). Trimming left V 5 bases short and J 2 bases short, with 12 bases between. The CDR3 extends over 14 amino acids. CDR3 amino acids: CSAPRDPTNEKLFF. The CDR3 nucleotides are TGCAGTGCTCCCCGGGACCCCACTAATGAAAAACTGTTTTTT.

This clonotype was seen at least ten times. The chain recombines TRBV20-1 with TRBJ2-3; D perhaps matches TRBD2 (6 bases). Trimming took off 0 bases at V and 5 bases at J, with 12 bases between the two ends. The germline V gene has CDR1 DFQATT and CDR2 SNEGSKA (reference sequence). CDR3 size: 14 residues. CDR3 sequence (DNA): TGCAGTGCTAGAGATGGTGGGGGGTTAGATACGCAGTATTTT. Protein: CSARDGGGLDTQYF.

V and J are TRBV4-1 and TRBJ1-1; D gene ambiguous. V was pared by 4 bases and J by 4 bases, with 16 bases between. The V gene's germline CDR1 is MGHRA and CDR2 YSYEKL. CDR3 size: 15 residues. CDR3 in DNA: TGCGCCAGCAGCCGAGGGTGGGAGGGCGGCACTGAAGCTTTCTTT. Translation: CASSRGWEGGTEAFF.

The V gene is TRBV20-1, the J gene TRBJ2-1; possible D gene TRBD1, 6 bases. The CDR3 consists of 13 residues. CDR1 is DFQATT and CDR2 is SNEGSKA in the germline V gene (reference sequence). Trimming cost V 5 bases and J 10 bases, with 18 bases left between them. This chain's CDR3 is CSAGGPTGYEQFF. The CDR3 DNA reads TGCAGTGCTGGCGGCCCTACAGGGTACGAGCAGTTCTTC.

This clonotype appeared many times. The V and J genes are TRBV5-1 and TRBJ2-7, with TRBD2 matching over 12 bases. This CDR3 is 15 amino acids long. Germline lookup yields CDR1 SGHRS and CDR2 YFSETQ. With 4 bases clipped from V and 3 bases from J, the junction kept 5 bases outside the gene matches. DNA for the CDR3: TGCGCCAGCAGCGCCCCGGGACTAGCGGGCTACGAGCAGTACTTC. Its translation: CASSAPGLAGYEQYF. Complete variable domain (other parts from reference TRBV5-1 and TRBJ2-7): KAGVTQTPRYLIKTRGQQVTLSCSPISGHRSVSWYQQTPGQGLQFLFEYFSETQRNKGNFPGRFSGRQFSNSRSEMNVSTLELGDSALYLCASSAPGLAGYEQYFGPGTRLTVT.

The genes are TRBV2 and TRBJ1-1; 9 positions match TRBD1. The CDR3 runs 15 residues. With 4 bases clipped from V and 4 bases from J, the junction kept 7 bases outside the gene matches. Germline lookup yields CDR1 SNHLY and CDR2 FYNNEI. CDR3 in amino acids: CASSARTGVGTEAFF. CDR3 DNA sequence: TGTGCCAGCAGTGCGAGGACAGGGGTCGGCACTGAAGCTTTCTTT.

This clonotype was seen a handful of times. The chain joins TRBV7-2 to TRBJ2-1; TRBD2 aligns across 7 bases. V was clipped by 7 bases and J by 7 bases; unmatched bases: 7. CDR3 length equals 13 residues. The germline gives CDR1 SGHTA, CDR2 FQGNSA. CDR3 protein: CASIRLGGNEQFF. The CDR3 coding sequence is TGTGCCAGCATCCGACTCGGGGGGAATGAGCAGTTCTTC.

The chain has TRBV20-1 and TRBJ1-1; D gene ambiguous. Germline-derived CDR1 and CDR2 are DFQATT and SNEGSKA (reference sequence). V was pared by 1 base and J by 1 base, with 10 bases between. This CDR3 contains 14 residues. The CDR3 sequence is CSARGTLGNTEAFF. The CDR3 DNA is TGCAGTGCTAGAGGGACCCTTGGGAACACTGAAGCTTTCTTT.

This clonotype was found many times. The chain links TRBV7-2 to TRBJ2-7; 8 positions match TRBD1. CDR1 is SGHTA and CDR2 is FQGNSA in the germline V gene. The CDR3 runs to 13 residues. Unmatched junction bases numbered 3, after V lost 1 base and J lost 7 bases. The CDR3 nucleotides read TGTGCCAGCAGCTTAGGGACAGGGAGAGAGCAGTACTTC. It encodes CASSLGTGREQYF.